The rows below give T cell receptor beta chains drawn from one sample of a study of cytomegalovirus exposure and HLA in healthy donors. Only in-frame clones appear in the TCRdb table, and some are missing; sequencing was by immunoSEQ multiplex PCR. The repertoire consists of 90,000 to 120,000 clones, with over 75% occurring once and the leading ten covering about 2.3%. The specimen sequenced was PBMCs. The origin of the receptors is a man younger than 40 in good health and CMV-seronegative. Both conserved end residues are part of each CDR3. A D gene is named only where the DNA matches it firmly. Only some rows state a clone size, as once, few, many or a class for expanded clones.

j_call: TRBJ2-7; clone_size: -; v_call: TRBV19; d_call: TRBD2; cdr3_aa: CASNAGEANEQYF; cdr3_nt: TGTGCCAGTAATGCGGGAGAAGCCAACGAGCAGTACTTC
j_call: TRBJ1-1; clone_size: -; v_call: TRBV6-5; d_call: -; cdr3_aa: CASSLGYGGAFF; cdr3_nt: TGTGCCAGCAGTTTGGGCTACGGGGGAGCTTTCTTT
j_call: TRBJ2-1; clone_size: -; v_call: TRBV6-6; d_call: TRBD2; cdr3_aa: CASSPGTTSYNEQFF; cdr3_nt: TGTGCCAGCAGCCCGGGGACTACCTCCTACAATGAGCAGTTCTTC
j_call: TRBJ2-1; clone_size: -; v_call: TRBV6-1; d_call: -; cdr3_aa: CASSEQIYNEQFF; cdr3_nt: TGTGCCAGCAGTGAACAAATCTACAATGAGCAGTTCTTC
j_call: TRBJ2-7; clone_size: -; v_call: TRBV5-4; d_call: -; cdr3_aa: CASSPRGAAPSYEQYF; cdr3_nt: TGTGCCAGCAGCCCGCGCGGCGCGGCCCCCTCCTACGAGCAGTACTTC
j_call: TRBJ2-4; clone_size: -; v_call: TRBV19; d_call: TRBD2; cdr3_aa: CASISGEAKNIQYF; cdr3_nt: TGTGCCAGTATTAGCGGGGAAGCCAAAAACATTCAGTACTTC
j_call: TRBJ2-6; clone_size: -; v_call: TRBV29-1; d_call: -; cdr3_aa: CSVKEMGPFAIGANVLTF; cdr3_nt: TGCAGCGTGAAAGAAATGGGCCCATTCGCAATCGGGGCCAACGTCCTGACTTTC
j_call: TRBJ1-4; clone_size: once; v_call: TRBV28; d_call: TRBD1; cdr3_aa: CATATGVREKLFF; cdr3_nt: TGTGCCACTGCGACAGGGGTTCGTGAAAAACTGTTTTTT
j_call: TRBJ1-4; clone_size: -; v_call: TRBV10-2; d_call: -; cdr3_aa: CASRTTATNEKLFF; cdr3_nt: TGCGCCAGCCGGACAACTGCAACTAATGAAAAACTGTTTTTT
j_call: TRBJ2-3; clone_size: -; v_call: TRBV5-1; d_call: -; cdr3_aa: CASGTPGRDTDTQYF; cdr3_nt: TGCGCCAGCGGGACACCGGGACGGGACACAGATACGCAGTATTTT
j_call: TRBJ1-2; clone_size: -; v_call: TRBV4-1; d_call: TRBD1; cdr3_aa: CASSPISGQGITGGYTF; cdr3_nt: TGCGCCAGCAGCCCCATATCCGGACAGGGGATAACGGGGGGCTACACCTTC
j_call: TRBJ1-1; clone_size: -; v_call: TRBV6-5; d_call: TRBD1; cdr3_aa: CASSFGQVNTEAFF; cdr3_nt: TGTGCCAGCAGTTTCGGACAGGTGAACACTGAAGCTTTCTTT
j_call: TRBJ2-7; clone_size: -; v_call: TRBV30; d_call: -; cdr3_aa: CAWSVGGSVDEQYF; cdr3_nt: TGTGCCTGGAGTGTAGGGGGATCTGTCGACGAGCAGTACTTC
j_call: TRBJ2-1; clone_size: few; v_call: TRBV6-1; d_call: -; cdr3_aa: CASSEAGPTGEQFF; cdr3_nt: TGTGCCAGCAGTGAAGCAGGGCCCACAGGGGAGCAGTTCTTC
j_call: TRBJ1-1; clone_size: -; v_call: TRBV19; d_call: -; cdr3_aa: CASSKQENTEAFF; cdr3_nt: TGTGCCAGTAGTAAACAGGAGAACACTGAAGCTTTCTTT
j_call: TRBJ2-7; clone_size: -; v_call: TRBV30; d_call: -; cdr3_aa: CAWSNGNFYEQYF; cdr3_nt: TGTGCCTGGAGTAACGGGAACTTCTACGAGCAGTACTTC
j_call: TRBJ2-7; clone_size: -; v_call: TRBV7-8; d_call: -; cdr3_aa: CASSPAGYEQYF; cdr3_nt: TGTGCCAGCAGCCCTGCCGGGTACGAGCAGTACTTC
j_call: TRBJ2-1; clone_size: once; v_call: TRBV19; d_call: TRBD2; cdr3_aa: CASSMGAGYNEQFF; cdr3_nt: TGTGCCAGTAGTATGGGAGCGGGATACAATGAGCAGTTCTTC
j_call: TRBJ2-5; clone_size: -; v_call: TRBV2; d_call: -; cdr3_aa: CASSNQRNRGETQYF; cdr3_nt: TGTGCCAGCAGCAACCAAAGGAATAGGGGGGAGACCCAGTACTTC
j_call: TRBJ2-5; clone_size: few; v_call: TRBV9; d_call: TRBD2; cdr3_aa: CASSVGLAGGGSETQYF; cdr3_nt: TGTGCCAGCAGCGTGGGACTAGCGGGGGGGGGATCAGAGACCCAGTACTTC
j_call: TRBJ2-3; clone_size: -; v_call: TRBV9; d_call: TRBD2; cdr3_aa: CASSVTSGRTTDTQYF; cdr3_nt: TGTGCCAGCAGCGTTACTAGCGGGAGAACCACAGATACGCAGTATTTT
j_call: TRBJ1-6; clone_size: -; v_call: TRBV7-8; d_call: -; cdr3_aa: CASSLALSWGTYNSPLHF; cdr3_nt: TGTGCCAGCAGCTTAGCGCTGAGTTGGGGCACCTATAATTCACCCCTCCACTTT
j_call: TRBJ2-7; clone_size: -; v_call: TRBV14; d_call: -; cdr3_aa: CASSPPGLRKTYEQYF; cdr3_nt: TGTGCCAGCAGCCCACCAGGGCTACGGAAAACCTACGAGCAGTACTTC
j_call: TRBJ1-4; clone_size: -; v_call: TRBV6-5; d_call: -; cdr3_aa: CASSRGATNEKLFF; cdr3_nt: TGTGCCAGCAGTCGGGGGGCAACTAATGAAAAACTGTTTTTT
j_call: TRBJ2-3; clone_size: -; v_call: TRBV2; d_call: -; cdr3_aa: CASSADSLGTDTQYF; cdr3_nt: TGTGCCAGCAGCGCTGACTCCTTAGGCACAGATACGCAGTATTTT
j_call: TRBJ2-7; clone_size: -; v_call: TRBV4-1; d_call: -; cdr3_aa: CASSQDWTIGYEQYF; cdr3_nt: TGCGCCAGCAGCCAAGATTGGACAATAGGCTACGAGCAGTACTTC
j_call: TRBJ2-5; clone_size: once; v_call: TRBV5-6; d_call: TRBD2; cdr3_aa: CASSIGLAGAPGTQYF; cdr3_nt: TGTGCCAGCAGCATTGGACTAGCGGGGGCCCCGGGGACCCAGTACTTC
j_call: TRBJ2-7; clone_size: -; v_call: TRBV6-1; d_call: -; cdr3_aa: CASSDGTPGGREQYF; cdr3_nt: TGTGCCAGCAGTGATGGGACACCGGGCGGTCGCGAGCAGTACTTC
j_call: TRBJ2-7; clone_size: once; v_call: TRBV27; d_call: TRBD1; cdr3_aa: CASGTALYEQYF; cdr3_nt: TGTGCCAGCGGGACAGCCCTCTACGAGCAGTACTTC
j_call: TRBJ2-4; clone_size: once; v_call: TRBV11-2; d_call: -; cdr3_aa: CASRTFTEAKNIQYF; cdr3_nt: TGTGCCAGCAGGACATTTACCGAAGCCAAAAACATTCAGTACTTC
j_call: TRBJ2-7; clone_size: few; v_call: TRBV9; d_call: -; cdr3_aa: CASSQGGRNEQYF; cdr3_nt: TGTGCCAGCAGCCAAGGGGGTAGAAACGAGCAGTACTTC
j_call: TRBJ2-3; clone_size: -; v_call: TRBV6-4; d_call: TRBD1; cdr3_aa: CASSPGQGSDTQYF; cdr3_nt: TGTGCCAGCAGTCCGGGACAGGGGTCAGATACGCAGTATTTT
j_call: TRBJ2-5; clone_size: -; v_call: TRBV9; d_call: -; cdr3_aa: CASSVGGLQETQYF; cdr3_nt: TGTGCCAGCAGCGTAGGAGGACTTCAAGAGACCCAGTACTTC
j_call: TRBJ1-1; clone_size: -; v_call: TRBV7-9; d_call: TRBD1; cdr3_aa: CASSLEGATEAFF; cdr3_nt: TGTGCCAGCAGCTTAGAGGGGGCCACTGAAGCTTTCTTT
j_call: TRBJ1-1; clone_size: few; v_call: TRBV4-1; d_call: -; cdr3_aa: CASSQVGGGADTEAFF; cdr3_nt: TGCGCCAGCAGCCAAGTCGGGGGAGGAGCCGACACTGAAGCTTTCTTT
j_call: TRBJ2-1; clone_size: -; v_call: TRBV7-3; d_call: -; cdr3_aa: CASSRIANSYNEQFF; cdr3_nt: TGTGCCAGCAGCCGAATAGCGAACTCCTACAATGAGCAGTTCTTC
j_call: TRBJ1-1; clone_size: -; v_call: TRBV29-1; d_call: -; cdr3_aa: CSVRGGTEAFF; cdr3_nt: TGCAGCGTCAGAGGGGGCACTGAAGCTTTCTTT
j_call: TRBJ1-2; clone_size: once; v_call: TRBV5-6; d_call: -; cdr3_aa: CASSSRGAGFGYTF; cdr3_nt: TGTGCCAGCAGCTCCCGCGGGGCGGGATTCGGCTACACCTTC
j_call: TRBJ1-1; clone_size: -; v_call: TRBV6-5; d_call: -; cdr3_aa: CASRGGQEAFF; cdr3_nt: TGTGCCAGCAGGGGCGGACAGGAAGCTTTCTTT
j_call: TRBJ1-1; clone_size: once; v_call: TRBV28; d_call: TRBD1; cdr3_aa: CASRGQGSTEAFF; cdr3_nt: TGTGCCAGCAGGGGACAGGGGAGTACTGAAGCTTTCTTT
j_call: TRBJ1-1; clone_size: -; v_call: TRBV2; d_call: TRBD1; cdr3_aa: CASSGDRAFEAFF; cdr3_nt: TGTGCCAGCAGTGGAGACAGGGCGTTTGAAGCTTTCTTT
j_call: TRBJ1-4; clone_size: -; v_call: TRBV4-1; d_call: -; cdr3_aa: CASGGQLLNEKLFF; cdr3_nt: TGCGCCAGCGGCGGACAGTTACTTAATGAAAAACTGTTTTTT
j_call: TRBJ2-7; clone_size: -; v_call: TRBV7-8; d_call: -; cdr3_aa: CASSQAGASYEQYF; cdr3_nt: TGTGCCAGCAGCCAGGCGGGGGCCTCCTACGAGCAGTACTTC
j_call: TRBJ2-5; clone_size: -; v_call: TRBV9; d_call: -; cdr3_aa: CASSLPGQETQYF; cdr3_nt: TGTGCCAGCAGCCTCCCCGGCCAAGAGACCCAGTACTTC
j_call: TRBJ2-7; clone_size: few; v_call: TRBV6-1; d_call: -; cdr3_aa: CASIGVSLHEQYF; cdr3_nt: TGTGCCAGCATAGGAGTCTCGCTGCACGAGCAGTACTTC
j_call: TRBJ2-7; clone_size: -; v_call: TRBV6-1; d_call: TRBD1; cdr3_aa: CASSAGQGVSYEQYF; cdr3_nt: TGTGCCAGCAGTGCGGGACAGGGGGTGTCCTACGAGCAGTACTTC
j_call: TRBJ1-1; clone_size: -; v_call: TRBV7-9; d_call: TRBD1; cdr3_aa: CASSLGDRGDTEAFF; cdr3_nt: TGTGCCAGCAGCTTAGGGGACAGGGGAGACACTGAAGCTTTCTTT
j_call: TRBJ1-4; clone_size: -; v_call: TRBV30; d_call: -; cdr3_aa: CAWRNAWGHATNEKLFF; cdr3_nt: TGTGCCTGGAGGAATGCGTGGGGACATGCAACTAATGAAAAACTGTTTTTT
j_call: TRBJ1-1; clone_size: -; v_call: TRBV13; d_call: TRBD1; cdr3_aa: CASRSQDRATEAFF; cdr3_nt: TGTGCCAGCAGATCTCAGGACAGGGCCACTGAAGCTTTCTTT
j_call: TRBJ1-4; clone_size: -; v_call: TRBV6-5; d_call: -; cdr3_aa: CASSTRTETNEKLFF; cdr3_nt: TGTGCCAGCAGTACCCGGACAGAAACTAATGAAAAACTGTTTTTT
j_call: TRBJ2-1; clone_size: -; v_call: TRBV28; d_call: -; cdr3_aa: CASSSSEAEQFF; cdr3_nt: TGTGCCAGCAGTTCCAGCGAGGCTGAGCAGTTCTTC
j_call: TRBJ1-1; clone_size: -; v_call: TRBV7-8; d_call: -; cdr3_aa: CASSLAAGAGTEAFF; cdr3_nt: TGTGCCAGCAGCTTAGCGGCTGGGGCCGGTACTGAAGCTTTCTTT
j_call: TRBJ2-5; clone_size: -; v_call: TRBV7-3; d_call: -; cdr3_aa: CASSLGGGRETQYF; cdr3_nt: TGTGCCAGCAGCTTAGGGGGGGGGCGAGAGACCCAGTACTTC
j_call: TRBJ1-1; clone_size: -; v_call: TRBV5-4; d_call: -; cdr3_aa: CASSLPGGGVEPEAFF; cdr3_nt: TGTGCCAGCAGCTTGCCGGGGGGGGGCGTAGAGCCTGAAGCTTTCTTT
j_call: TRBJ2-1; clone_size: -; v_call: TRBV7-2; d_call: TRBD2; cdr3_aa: CASSLVSGGAEQFF; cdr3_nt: TGTGCCAGCAGCTTAGTTAGCGGGGGGGCCGAGCAGTTCTTC
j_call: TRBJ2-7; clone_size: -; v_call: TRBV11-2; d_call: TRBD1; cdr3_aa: CASSQTTGQGREQYF; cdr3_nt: TGTGCCAGCAGCCAGACGACGGGACAGGGGCGCGAGCAGTACTTC
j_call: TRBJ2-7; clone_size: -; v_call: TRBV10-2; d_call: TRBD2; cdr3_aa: CASADGTSAHEQYF; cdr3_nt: TGCGCCAGCGCGGACGGGACTAGCGCCCACGAGCAGTACTTC
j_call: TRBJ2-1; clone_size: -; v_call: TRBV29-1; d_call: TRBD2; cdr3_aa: CSASTSGVGDEQFF; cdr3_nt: TGCAGCGCTTCGACTAGCGGAGTCGGAGATGAGCAGTTCTTC